Each of the 21 T cell receptor beta chains below was sequenced from the same sample in a study of T-cell memory formation after mild COVID-19. TCRdb redid the calling of the 5' RACE reads with MiXCR, one entry per CDR3 protein. This table holds a few hundred thousand distinct CDR3 sequences, about 15% found once. Sequenced: PBMCs or a T cell subset sorted from them (not recorded which). The receptors were gathered from a young man who had mild COVID-19 (a few samples of this study predate the infection). Cell type and time point are not known.

The V and J genes are TRBV5-8 and TRBJ2-1; TRBD2 is a possible D gene (6 bases). Germline lookup yields CDR1 SGHTS and CDR2 YDEGEE. Trimming took off 5 bases at V and 2 bases at J, with 11 bases between the two ends. The CDR3 spans 14 residues. This CDR3 reads CASRRLDPYNEQFF. The DNA of the CDR3 is TGTGCCAGCAGAAGACTAGACCCCTACAATGAGCAGTTCTTC.

This clonotype has only a few counts. The chain joins TRBV25-1 to TRBJ1-4; TRBD1 agrees at 9 bases. CDR1 MGHDK and CDR2 SYGVNS come from the germline V gene. The trim removed 1 base at V and 12 bases at J, leaving 9 bases unmatched. CDR3 length: 15 amino acids. The CDR3 spells CASSESGTGSGELFF. Written as DNA, the CDR3 is TGTGCCAGCAGTGAATCTGGGACAGGGTCTGGGGAACTGTTTTTT.

V gene TRBV7-9 combines with J gene TRBJ2-3, with a tentative D call TRBD2 (6 bases). This CDR3 is 16 amino acids long. The ends were cut back, 3 bases at V and 4 bases at J, with 17 bases in the middle. The germline V gene encodes CDR1 SEHNR and CDR2 FQNEAQ (reference sequence). The CDR3 loop reads CASSFLAATGADTQYF. Written as DNA, the CDR3 is TGTGCCAGCAGCTTTCTGGCAGCTACGGGGGCAGATACGCAGTATTTT. Full variable domain (rest looked up from reference TRBV7-9 and TRBJ2-3): DTGVSQNPRHKITKRGQNVTFRCDPISEHNRLYWYRQTLGQGPEFLTYFQNEAQLEKSRLLSDRFSAERPKGSFSTLEIQRTEQGDSAMYLCASSFLAATGADTQYFGPGTRLTVL.

The V call is TRBV5-1, the J call TRBJ2-5, with 9 positions matching TRBD2. Germline CDR1 reads SGHRS; CDR2 reads YFSETQ. The V and J ends lost 1 base and 2 bases, in that order; junction bases with no gene match: 3. CDR3 length: 15 amino acids. CDR3 in DNA: TGCGCCAGCAGCTTGATTCTAGCGGGACAAGAGACCCAGTACTTC. Translation gives CASSLILAGQETQYF. The full variable domain, with the rest looked up from reference TRBV5-1 and TRBJ2-5, is KAGVTQTPRYLIKTRGQQVTLSCSPISGHRSVSWYQQTPGQGLQFLFEYFSETQRNKGNFPGRFSGRQFSNSRSEMNVSTLELGDSALYLCASSLILAGQETQYFGPGTRLLVL.

This sequence joins TRBV6-2 or TRBV6-3 and TRBJ2-7; D perhaps matches TRBD1 (6 bases). The CDR3 covers 16 residues. Trimming left V 0 bases short and J 0 bases short, with 12 bases between. Germline V gene lookup returns CDR1 MNHEY and CDR2 SVGEGT. CDR3 bases: TGTGCCAGCAGTTACTCCCAGACAGGAGACTCCTACGAGCAGTACTTC. This sequence encodes CASSYSQTGDSYEQYF.

This clonotype was counted between two and nine times. The chain uses TRBV6-2 or TRBV6-3 and TRBJ2-2, with 7 bases lining up with TRBD2. There are 18 residues in the CDR3. CDR1 and CDR2 from the germline V gene are MNHEY and SVGEGT. Trimming cost V 8 bases and J 3 bases; bases outside gene matches: 18. CDR3 nucleotide sequence: TGTGCCAGCGGTCCCGCAGGGACTATCCTATCTCACACCGGGGAGCTGTTTTTT. This gives the protein CASGPAGTILSHTGELFF.

V is TRBV11-2 and J is TRBJ2-2, with D possibly TRBD2 on 5 matching bases. CDR3 length: 14 amino acids. V gave up 6 bases and J gave up 8 bases, with 16 bases separating them. The V gene's germline CDR1 is SGHAT and CDR2 FQNNGV. Here the CDR3 DNA reads TGTGCCAGCAGTGAGAGAGGGAAGAGGGGGGAGCTGTTTTTT. As protein: CASSERGKRGELFF.

This clonotype has more than one count but fewer than ten. V and J are TRBV7-2 and TRBJ2-7; 12 nucleotides match TRBD2. Per the germline V gene, CDR1 is SGHTA and CDR2 is FQGNSA. Trimming took 2 bases from V and 3 from J; bases not matched to a gene: 2. This CDR3 has 15 amino acids. CDR3 in DNA: TGTGCCAGCAGCTTAACTAGCGGGGGGCTCTACGAGCAGTACGTC. Protein product: CASSLTSGGLYEQYV.

The chain is built from TRBV7-9 and TRBJ2-1, with TRBD1 matching over 7 bases. Germline V lookup: CDR1 SEHNR, CDR2 FQNEAQ (reference sequence). J was trimmed by 1 base and V by 5 bases; bases with no gene match: 5. The CDR3 is 15 residues long. CDR3 sequence reads: CASSTGTDSYNEQFF. CDR3 sequence (DNA): TGTGCCAGCAGCACCGGGACAGATTCCTACAATGAGCAGTTCTTC.

This clonotype was observed a few times. The rearrangement joins TRBV5-1 to TRBJ2-1; maybe TRBD1 (6 bases). V dropped 0 bases and J dropped 8 bases, with 24 bases sitting between them. This CDR3 is built from 18 residues. Germline V CDR1 and CDR2: SGHRS, YFSETQ. CDR3 protein: CASSLGRGLQGWPDEQFF. CDR3 sequence (DNA): TGCGCCAGCAGCTTGGGTAGGGGTTTACAGGGATGGCCCGATGAGCAGTTCTTC.

The sample holds a few counts of this clonotype. The chain employs TRBV7-6 and TRBJ1-1, with TRBD1 as a possible D gene (5 bases). The CDR3 is 15 amino acids. Germline CDR1 reads SGHVS; CDR2 reads FNYEAQ. V lost 5 bases and J 3 bases, leaving 16 bases between the germline ends. The CDR3 sequence: CASSVGGGWDTEAFF. CDR3 in DNA: TGTGCCAGCAGCGTGGGGGGGGGTTGGGACACTGAAGCTTTCTTT.

This clonotype has more than one count but fewer than ten. This sequence joins TRBV6-5 and TRBJ2-7; TRBD2 is a possible D gene (6 bases). V shed 0 bases and J shed 4 bases, with 13 bases lying between them. Germline lookup yields CDR1 MNHEY and CDR2 SVGAGI. The CDR3 totals 15 residues. The CDR3 sequence is CASSYSGHGGYEQYF. The CDR3 coding sequence is TGTGCCAGCAGTTACTCGGGGCACGGGGGTTACGAGCAGTACTTC.

Only a few counts were recorded for this clonotype. This chain links TRBV25-1 with TRBJ2-1; 7 nucleotides line up with TRBD2. This CDR3 spans 16 amino acids. Germline assignment: CDR1 MGHDK and CDR2 SYGVNS. J was trimmed by 0 bases and V by 1 base; bases with no gene match: 3. CDR3 loop: CASSEWEGSSYNEQFF. The CDR3 DNA sequence: TGTGCCAGCAGTGAATGGGAGGGGAGCTCCTACAATGAGCAGTTCTTC.

The rearrangement uses TRBV6-2 or TRBV6-3 and TRBJ1-1; D remains unclear. The germline CDR1 and CDR2 sequences are MNHEY and SVGEGT. V was trimmed by 0 bases and J by 9 bases, leaving 8 bases between them. The CDR3 consists of 12 residues. CDR3 coding DNA: TGTGCCAGCAGTTACTCGAAATCGCAAGCTTTCTTT. This gives the protein CASSYSKSQAFF.

This clonotype showed up just a few times. The chain joins TRBV5-6 to TRBJ2-3; a weak D match, TRBD2 (5 bases). Germline V gene lookup returns CDR1 SGHDT and CDR2 YYEEEE. The CDR3 has 13 amino acids. The germline V and J ends were trimmed by 3 bases and 6 bases, with 11 bases remaining between them. Written as DNA, the CDR3 is TGTGCCAGCAGCTCGGACTCTGCGGATACGCAGTATTTT. This codes for CASSSDSADTQYF.

This clonotype appeared many times. V and J are TRBV6-2 or TRBV6-3 and TRBJ1-1; D unresolved. The germline V gene encodes CDR1 MNHEY and CDR2 SVGEGT. CDR3 length equals 12 residues. The V end was cut by 5 bases, the J end by 5 bases, with 9 bases between. CDR3 DNA: TGTGCCAGCAGTACGGGTGGAACTGAAGCTTTCTTT. Its protein is CASSTGGTEAFF.

V usage is TRBV6-2 or TRBV6-3 and J usage is TRBJ1-5; D is possibly TRBD1 (5 bases). The CDR3 spans 15 residues. V was shortened by 6 bases and J by 4 bases, with 16 bases between the two germline ends. Looked up from germline, CDR1 is MNHEY and CDR2 is SVGEGT. The CDR3 DNA reads as TGTGCCAGCAGCCAAGGGGACGGAAGAAATCAGCCCCAGCATTTT. Residues: CASSQGDGRNQPQHF.

The CDR3 reads CASATAGTGVVYGYTF. In nucleotides, the CDR3 is TGTGCCAGCGCTACGGCCGGGACAGGGGTTGTCTATGGCTACACCTTC. The V call is TRBV7-9, the J call TRBJ1-2; 10 bases are a match to TRBD1. Trimming at V came to 8 bases and at J to 4 bases, leaving 13 bases not matched to a gene. The CDR3 runs to 16 residues. Germline CDR1 is SEHNR and CDR2 is FQNEAQ (reference sequence).

Worth noting for this clonotype: This may stem from a read error, because a much larger clone lies one nucleotide away. The chain has TRBV5-1 and TRBJ2-3, with D possibly TRBD1 on 6 matching bases. The CDR3 consists of 15 residues. CDR1 and CDR2 (germline): SGHRS, YFSETQ. In nucleotides, the CDR3 is TGCGCCAGCAGCTCCCAAACGGACAGAGCCGATAAGCAGTATTTT. It specifies CASSSQTDRADKQYF.

J is TRBJ2-3 and V is TRBV12-3 or TRBV12-4, with D maybe TRBD1 (6 bases). CDR3 length equals 12 residues. V was clipped by 6 bases and J by 4 bases, with 8 bases between them. DNA for the CDR3: TGTGCCAGCAGATCAGGGGCAGATACGCAGTATTTT. As protein: CASRSGADTQYF.

Ten or more counts support this clonotype. The chain combines TRBV4-3 with TRBJ1-2; maybe TRBD1 (6 bases). Germline CDR1 LGHNA, CDR2 YSLEER. The V gene lost 4 bases and the J gene lost 3 bases, with 15 bases spanning the gap. This CDR3 is built from 15 residues. CDR3 region: CASSPLGGHDYGYTF. The DNA of the CDR3 is TGCGCCAGCAGCCCCCTGGGGGGGCATGACTATGGCTACACCTTC.